Listed below are T cell receptor beta chains from one sample, sequenced in a study of T-cell memory formation after mild COVID-19. TCRdb reprocessed the 5' RACE reads via MiXCR and lists one record per CDR3 protein. The sample shows about 14,000 distinct CDR3 sequences, approximately 20% of them seen only once. Sequencing was done on a sample of PBMCs or a T cell subset sorted from them (not recorded which). These TCRs come from an adult woman who had mild COVID-19 (a few samples of this study predate the infection). Cell type and time point are not known. Each CDR3 is given with its conserved first and last residue. The D gene is left open where the match is weak. Rows may omit the clone size; those that give it use once, few, many or a size class.

v_call,d_call,clone_size,j_call,cdr3_aa,cdr3_nt
TRBV7-3,.,many,TRBJ1-1,CASSLRGNGRAEAFF,TGTGCCAGCAGCTTGAGGGGCAACGGCAGGGCTGAAGCTTTCTTT
TRBV7-3,.,many,TRBJ2-3,CASSPGGRGFTDTQYF,TGTGCCAGCAGCCCCGGGGGCAGGGGGTTCACAGATACGCAGTATTTT
TRBV18,.,many,TRBJ2-7,CASSPGRAEEQYF,TGTGCCAGCTCACCGGGCAGGGCGGAGGAGCAGTACTTC
TRBV11-2,.,.,TRBJ2-1,CASSQARHNEQFF,TGTGCCAGCAGCCAGGCGCGTCACAATGAGCAGTTCTTC
TRBV13,TRBD2,many,TRBJ2-2,CASRDPSGITGELFF,TGTGCCAGCAGAGATCCGAGCGGGATAACCGGGGAGCTGTTTTTT
TRBV4-2,.,many,TRBJ2-7,CASSQDGGADEQYF,TGTGCCAGCAGCCAAGATGGGGGGGCGGATGAGCAGTACTTC
TRBV5-5,.,many,TRBJ2-7,CASSLVSSSYEQYF,TGTGCCAGCAGCTTGGTTAGTAGCTCCTACGAGCAGTACTTC
TRBV6-6,TRBD1,many,TRBJ2-3,CASTPVLDRGLPNTHF,TGTGCCAGCACCCCCGTTCTGGACAGGGGACTTCCGAATACCCATTTT
TRBV7-9,TRBD2,many,TRBJ2-7,CASSLFTAGGRSYEQYF,TGTGCCAGCAGCTTGTTTACGGCGGGAGGACGGTCCTACGAGCAGTACTTC
TRBV12-3/TRBV12-4,.,many,TRBJ1-1,CASSLGTGWMAFF,TGTGCCAGCAGTTTGGGTACCGGATGGATGGCTTTCTTT
TRBV29-1,.,.,TRBJ2-5,CSVEADSVAQYF,TGCAGCGTTGAGGCCGACTCGGTAGCCCAGTACTTC
TRBV7-2,.,many,TRBJ1-1,CASSQIWRLNTEAFF,TGTGCCAGCAGCCAAATCTGGAGGTTGAACACTGAAGCTTTCTTT
TRBV29-1,.,.,TRBJ2-5,CSVDRQKTQETQYF,TGCAGCGTTGACCGACAGAAGACCCAAGAGACCCAGTACTTC
TRBV7-2,.,medium-sized,TRBJ1-6,CASSPTSRGRNSPLHF,TGTGCCAGCAGCCCGACGTCCAGGGGCAGAAATTCACCCCTCCACTTT
TRBV27,TRBD1,many,TRBJ1-2,CASSFSSTGALNYGYTF,TGTGCCAGCAGTTTCTCATCTACAGGGGCTCTTAACTATGGCTACACCTTC
TRBV6-5,.,many,TRBJ1-6,CASSYSTRTNSPLHF,TGTGCCAGCAGTTACTCGACAAGGACCAATTCACCCCTCCACTTT
TRBV24-1,TRBD1,many,TRBJ2-7,CATSGDSYEQYF,TGTGCCACCAGCGGGGACAGCTACGAGCAGTACTTC
TRBV28,.,many,TRBJ2-5,CASSFLARETQYF,TGTGCCAGCAGTTTTCTAGCCAGAGAGACCCAGTACTTC
TRBV7-9,.,once,TRBJ2-7,CASSSPMDGEQYF,TGTGCCAGCAGCTCCCCAATGGACGGCGAGCAGTACTTC
TRBV6-5,.,many,TRBJ2-1,CASSYGFPSYNEQFF,TGTGCCAGCAGTTACGGCTTTCCATCCTACAATGAGCAGTTCTTC
TRBV15,.,many,TRBJ1-5,CATSGGRAGYQPQHF,TGTGCCACCAGCGGGGGACGGGCGGGATATCAGCCCCAGCATTTT
TRBV7-9,.,many,TRBJ1-3,CASSHIQRDSGNTIYF,TGTGCCAGCAGCCATATACAGCGAGACTCTGGAAACACCATATATTTT
TRBV5-1,TRBD2,many,TRBJ2-3,CASSPEREGGPYF,TGCGCCAGCAGCCCGGAGCGGGAAGGAGGGCCGTATTTT
TRBV5-4,TRBD2,many,TRBJ2-1,CASSLAASGRAIEQFF,TGTGCCAGCAGCTTGGCGGCGAGCGGGAGGGCCATTGAGCAGTTCTTC